This T cell receptor beta chain was identified in a study of blood T cell repertoires in COVID-19. Data came from immunoSEQ multiplex PCR; TCRdb stores just in-frame clones and leaves some out. The repertoire includes about 75,000 clones, approximately 87% of them detected once, and 2.5% to 3% sits in the top ten. CDR3 length: 16 residues. The germline gives CDR1 MNHEY, CDR2 SVGEGT. Deletions cut 2 bases from V and 2 bases from J, with 13 bases between. J is TRBJ2-4 and V is TRBV6-2 or TRBV6-3, with TRBD2 as a possible D gene (6 bases). This TCR was recovered from a human donor in a cohort sampled during active COVID-19. The sequenced sample consisted of peripheral blood. The CDR3: CASSYGASAPKNIQYF. The CDR3 bases are TGTGCCAGCAGTTACGGGGCTAGCGCACCCAAAAACATTCAGTACTTC.